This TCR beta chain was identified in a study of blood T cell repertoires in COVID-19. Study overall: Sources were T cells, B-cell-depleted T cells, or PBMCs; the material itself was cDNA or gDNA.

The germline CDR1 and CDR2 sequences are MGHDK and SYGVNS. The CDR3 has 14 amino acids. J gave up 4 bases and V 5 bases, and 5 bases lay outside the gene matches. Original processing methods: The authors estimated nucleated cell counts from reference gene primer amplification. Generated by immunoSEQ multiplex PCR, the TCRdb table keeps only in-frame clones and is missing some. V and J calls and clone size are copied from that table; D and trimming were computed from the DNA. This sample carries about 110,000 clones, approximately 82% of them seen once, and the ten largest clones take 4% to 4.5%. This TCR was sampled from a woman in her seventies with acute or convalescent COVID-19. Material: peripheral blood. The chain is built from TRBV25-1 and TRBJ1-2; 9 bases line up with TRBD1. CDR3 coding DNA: TGTGCCAGCAGTAGGGGACAGGGCCCCTATGGCTACACCTTC. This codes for CASSRGQGPYGYTF.